One sample yielded the 30 T cell receptor beta chains listed below, sequenced in a study of OX40 agonist ivuxolimab in advanced cancers. Assay used: immunoSEQ multiplex PCR; TCRdb lists only in-frame clones, some missing. The sample holds 75,000 to 100,000 clones, around 90% seen once. The material sequenced was CD4+ or CD8+ T cells sorted from blood, taken in a trial of the OX40 agonist ivuxolimab. The receptors shown here come from an adult with an advanced solid tumor such as melanoma, head and neck, liver or kidney cancer.

In its sample, this clone was seen a few times. This sequence joins TRBV5-1 and TRBJ1-1; TRBD1 agrees at 7 bases. Trimming cost V 1 base and J 4 bases; bases outside gene matches: 4. The CDR3 covers 14 residues. Germline V lookup: CDR1 SGHRS, CDR2 YFSETQ. CDR3 in DNA: TGCGCCAGCAGCTTGATTCCAGGGGGCACTGAAGCTTTCTTT. It translates to CASSLIPGGTEAFF.

V usage is TRBV28 and J usage is TRBJ2-5; 9 bases line up with TRBD2. Trimming removed 2 bases from V and 1 base from J; junction bases left unmatched: 5. The CDR3 has 16 residues. Germline CDR1 MDHEN, CDR2 SYDVKM. The CDR3 sequence is CASSLPTSGAQETQYF. The DNA for the CDR3 is TGTGCCAGCAGTTTACCGACTAGCGGAGCCCAAGAGACCCAGTACTTC.

The chain links TRBV7-9 to TRBJ2-7, with a possible D match to TRBD1 (5 bases). This CDR3 has 15 residues. The V end was cut by 5 bases, the J end by 2 bases, with 16 bases between. Germline V gene sequence: CDR1 SEHNR, CDR2 FQNEAQ (reference sequence). CDR3 protein: CASSLWGQTTYEQYF. For the CDR3, the DNA is TGTGCCAGCAGCCTCTGGGGCCAGACCACCTACGAGCAGTACTTC.

DNA of the CDR3: TGTGCCAGCGCAGACAGGGTGGGCACCGGGGAGCTGTTTTTT. Its translation is CASADRVGTGELFF. The rearrangement links TRBV2 to TRBJ2-2; the match to TRBD1 covers 7 bases. This CDR3 contains 14 residues. CDR1 and CDR2 from the germline V gene are SNHLY and FYNNEI. The J segment lost 4 bases and the V segment lost 8 bases, leaving 7 bases of the junction unmatched.

The chain joins TRBV11-2 to TRBJ1-4; TRBD1 matches 9 bases. The ends lost 5 bases at V and 7 bases at J; junction bases unmatched: 2. This CDR3 has 13 amino acids. Looked up from germline, CDR1 is SGHAT and CDR2 is FQNNGV. CDR3 in DNA: TGTGCCAGCAGCCGGGACAGGGCTGAAAAACTGTTTTTT. This encodes CASSRDRAEKLFF.

A single count supports this clone. The rearrangement uses TRBV5-1 and TRBJ2-2, with TRBD1 matching over 10 bases. The CDR3 has 16 residues. In germline, CDR1 is SGHRS, CDR2 YFSETQ. The V and J ends lost 6 bases and 0 bases, in that order; junction bases with no gene match: 5. CDR3 sequence (DNA): TGCGCCAGCAATAGACAGGGGGCCCCGAACACCGGGGAGCTGTTTTTT. As protein: CASNRQGAPNTGELFF.

In DNA form, the CDR3 reads TGCGCCAGCAGCACGGGACTAGACGGTAATGAGCAGTTCTTC. This sequence encodes CASSTGLDGNEQFF. V usage is TRBV5-1 and J usage is TRBJ2-1; TRBD2 agrees at 8 bases. Per the germline V gene, CDR1 is SGHRS and CDR2 is YFSETQ. The CDR3 covers 14 residues. V was clipped by 4 bases and J by 7 bases; unmatched bases: 7. Supplemented by reference TRBV5-1 and TRBJ2-1, the full variable domain reads KAGVTQTPRYLIKTRGQQVTLSCSPISGHRSVSWYQQTPGQGLQFLFEYFSETQRNKGNFPGRFSGRQFSNSRSEMNVSTLELGDSALYLCASSTGLDGNEQFFGPGTRLTVL.

This chain connects TRBV6-1 to TRBJ2-7; D may be TRBD1 or TRBD2 (5 bases each). The germline V gene has CDR1 MNHNS and CDR2 SASEGT. Trimming shortened V by 4 bases and J by 0 bases, and 13 bases separated the two germline ends. This CDR3 region has 15 residues. DNA of the CDR3: TGTGCCAGCAGTGGAGGGAACAGGAACTCCTACGAGCAGTACTTC. Translated, it gives CASSGGNRNSYEQYF.

The chain recombines TRBV11-3 with TRBJ2-3; 7 bases match TRBD2. Germline values: CDR1 SGHNT, CDR2 YENEEA. CDR3 size: 14 residues. V shed 5 bases and J 5 bases; nucleotides not matched to a gene: 7. Written as DNA, the CDR3 is TGTGCCAGCAGCCAGCGGGGTGGGGGAGATACGCAGTATTTT. Amino acids: CASSQRGGGDTQYF.

This chain joins TRBV18 and TRBJ2-2, with TRBD1 identical over 8 bases. V dropped 1 base and J dropped 0; count of bases not matched to a gene: 7. The germline CDR1 and CDR2 sequences are KGHSH and LQKENI. The CDR3 runs to 18 residues. This CDR3 reads CASSPRTGRPSNTGELFF. CDR3 DNA sequence: TGTGCCAGCTCACCACGGACAGGGCGCCCATCGAACACCGGGGAGCTGTTTTTT.

The chain combines TRBV6-1 with TRBJ2-4; D perhaps matches TRBD1 (7 bases). The germline V gene encodes CDR1 MNHNS and CDR2 SASEGT. Trimming stripped 10 bases from V and 6 bases from J, with 13 bases between. The CDR3 spans 12 residues. The CDR3 DNA follows: TGTGCCACCGGGACAGCGGGAAACATTCAGTACTTC. Its protein is CATGTAGNIQYF.

The chain employs TRBV2 and TRBJ2-2, with D perhaps matching TRBD2 (6 bases). The germline V gene has CDR1 SNHLY and CDR2 FYNNEI. This CDR3 is 14 amino acids long. The V gene lost 4 bases and the J gene lost 7 bases, with 13 bases spanning the gap. The CDR3 is CASSGGLRGGELFF. In DNA, the CDR3 is TGTGCCAGCAGTGGGGGACTCCGAGGCGGGGAGCTGTTTTTT.

This clone was seen only a few times. The rearrangement joins TRBV6-5 to TRBJ1-5, with TRBD1 identical over 9 bases. This CDR3 is 15 amino acids long. The V segment lost 6 bases and the J segment 4 bases; nucleotides outside the gene matches: 7. CDR1 is MNHEY and CDR2 is SVGAGI in the germline V gene. The CDR3 protein is CASRPFGTGNQPQHF. The CDR3 nucleotides read TGTGCCAGCAGACCTTTCGGGACAGGGAATCAGCCCCAGCATTTT.

V and J are TRBV19 and TRBJ1-2; 11 nucleotides line up with TRBD1. CDR3 length: 13 amino acids. The junction had 4 bases not matched to a gene; V was cut back by 6 bases and J by 7 bases. Germline CDR1 reads LNHDA; CDR2 reads SQIVND (reference sequence). The CDR3 region is CASRDRGPGGYTF. DNA for the CDR3: TGTGCCAGTAGGGACAGGGGGCCGGGTGGCTACACCTTC.

The rearrangement uses TRBV30 and TRBJ1-2, with D possibly matching TRBD1 (5 bases). Trimming removed 0 bases from V and 12 bases from J, with 23 bases in between. The length of the CDR3 is 15 residues. Germline CDR1 and CDR2: GTSNPN and SVGIG (reference sequence). The CDR3 DNA reads as TGTGCCTGGAGTGTACAAGGGGATCCGCTTTTTATTAACACCTTC. Translated, it gives CAWSVQGDPLFINTF.

CDR3 amino acids: CASSINSGAYEAFF. CDR3 bases: TGTGCCAGTAGTATAAATTCAGGGGCCTATGAAGCTTTCTTT. J is TRBJ1-1 and V is TRBV19; maybe TRBD1 (6 bases). The CDR3 spans 14 residues. The V gene's germline CDR1 is LNHDA and CDR2 SQIVND (reference sequence). With 2 bases removed from V and 7 bases from J, the gap between germline ends came to 14 bases.

V and J are TRBV29-1 and TRBJ2-3, with 7 bases fitting TRBD2. Germline loops: CDR1 SQVTM, CDR2 ANQGSEA. V shed 1 base, J shed 1 base, and the junction held 11 bases outside the gene matches. The CDR3 covers 17 residues. CDR3 DNA sequence: TGCAGCGTTGAAGGGGGTTCAAGCGGGATCGGCACAGATACGCAGTATTTT. It yields the protein CSVEGGSSGIGTDTQYF.

The table lists this clone with a count of one. The rearrangement uses TRBV5-4 and TRBJ2-7; 7 bases are shared with TRBD1. Germline lookup yields CDR1 SGHNT and CDR2 YYREEE (reference sequence). The junction had 4 bases not matched to a gene; V was cut back by 4 bases and J by 0 bases. The CDR3 consists of 14 residues. The CDR3 region is CASSPGQNSYEQYF. The CDR3 DNA reads TGTGCCAGCAGCCCGGGACAGAACTCCTACGAGCAGTACTTC.

The chain carries TRBV7-3 and TRBJ2-5, with D tentatively TRBD1 or TRBD2 (5 bases each). CDR1 and CDR2 (germline): SGHTA, FQGTGA. The CDR3 sequence is 15 residues long. The V gene lost 5 bases and the J gene lost 5 bases, with 18 bases spanning the gap. This chain's CDR3 is CASSPIFGGTETQYF. The DNA for the CDR3 is TGTGCCAGCAGCCCTATCTTTGGGGGTACGGAGACCCAGTACTTC.

The V call is TRBV5-1, the J call TRBJ2-3, with TRBD2 as a possible D gene (5 bases). This CDR3 has 15 residues. Trimming pared 5 bases from V and 4 bases from J, leaving 17 bases between. CDR1 and CDR2 (germline): SGHRS, YFSETQ. This CDR3 reads CASRSQATEADTQYF. As DNA, the CDR3 is TGCGCCAGCAGGAGCCAAGCTACGGAGGCAGATACGCAGTATTTT.

This clone was seen a few times. The chain couples TRBV29-1 to TRBJ2-5, with D possibly being TRBD2 (6 bases). The CDR3 sequence is 12 residues long. Germline lookup yields CDR1 SQVTM and CDR2 ANQGSEA. Between the trimmed V and J ends, which lost 4 bases and 4 bases, there was a span of 10 bases. This CDR3 is CSVAGVGETQYF. CDR3 in DNA: TGCAGCGTTGCGGGGGTTGGAGAGACCCAGTACTTC.

This sequence joins TRBV4-3 and TRBJ2-1, with 7 bases aligning to TRBD2. Germline loops: CDR1 LGHNA, CDR2 YSLEER. Trimming removed 4 bases from V and 2 bases from J; junction bases left unmatched: 5. The CDR3 extends over 15 amino acids. The CDR3 region is CASSLSGLAYNEQFF. The CDR3, as DNA: TGCGCCAGCAGCCTTTCTGGACTAGCCTACAATGAGCAGTTCTTC.

The rearrangement uses TRBV21-1 and TRBJ1-2. TRBV21-1 is annotated as a pseudogene. This CDR3 region has 16 residues. Written as DNA, the CDR3 is TGTGCCAGCAGCAAAGGACGTCGGGGGGTACATAGTGGCTACACCTTC. Protein: CASSKGRRGVHSGYTF.

The V gene is TRBV28, the J gene TRBJ1-1, with no clear D. V was cut by 4 bases and J by 6 bases, with 6 bases left in between. Germline V gene lookup returns CDR1 MDHEN and CDR2 SYDVKM. This CDR3 spans 11 amino acids. The CDR3 is CASSWTAEAFF. CDR3 DNA sequence: TGTGCCAGCAGTTGGACGGCTGAAGCTTTCTTT.

V is TRBV4-3 and J is TRBJ1-4, with a weak D call TRBD1 (6 bases). The germline V and J ends were trimmed by 2 bases and 8 bases, with 15 bases remaining between them. The V gene's germline CDR1 is LGHNA and CDR2 YSLEER. This CDR3 region has 15 residues. DNA for the CDR3: TGCGCCAGCAGCCAAAACTGGGGGGCTGGAGAAAAACTGTTTTTT. Its translation is CASSQNWGAGEKLFF.

V is TRBV5-4 and J is TRBJ2-3; TRBD2 matches 10 bases. From germline, CDR1 is SGHNT and CDR2 YYREEE (reference sequence). After removal of 4 bases from V and 2 bases from J, the junction contained 1 base not matched to a gene. This CDR3 is 14 amino acids long. CDR3 loop: CASSLAGATDTQYF. Written as DNA, the CDR3 is TGTGCCAGCAGCCTAGCGGGAGCCACAGATACGCAGTATTTT.

The rearrangement links TRBV5-1 to TRBJ1-1; a possible D gene is TRBD1 (5 bases). Trimming left V 4 bases short and J 5 bases short, with 15 bases between. Germline assignment: CDR1 SGHRS and CDR2 YFSETQ. The CDR3 length is 14 residues. CDR3: CASSMGPPGTEAFF. DNA for the CDR3: TGCGCCAGCAGCATGGGACCGCCGGGGACTGAAGCTTTCTTT.

The CDR3 sequence is CASSLDHQGPNSPLHF. CDR3 coding DNA: TGTGCCAGCAGCTTAGATCACCAGGGGCCTAATTCACCCCTCCACTTT. The chain is built from TRBV7-9 and TRBJ1-6, with D possibly TRBD1 on 6 matching bases. CDR3 length equals 16 residues. V was trimmed by 1 base and J by 6 bases, leaving 13 bases between them. Germline V gene data show CDR1 as SEHNR and CDR2 as FQNEAQ (reference sequence).

As DNA, the CDR3 is TGTGCCAGCAGCCAGGACCTAGATACTACGCAGTATTTT. Translating it yields CASSQDLDTTQYF. The chain has TRBV14 and TRBJ2-3; D is undetermined. V dropped 3 bases and J dropped 8 bases, with 12 bases sitting between them. Germline V lookup: CDR1 SGHDN, CDR2 FVKESK. The CDR3 sequence is 13 residues long.

This clone was seen more than once but under ten times. The genes are TRBV19 and TRBJ1-1, with D possibly matching TRBD1 (6 bases). Germline lookup yields CDR1 LNHDA and CDR2 SQIVND (reference sequence). V lost 3 bases and J lost 3, with 14 bases in between. The CDR3 extends over 15 amino acids. This CDR3 is CASSMSGAVYTEAFF. CDR3 nucleotides: TGTGCCAGTAGTATGTCAGGGGCCGTTTACACTGAAGCTTTCTTT.